These 9 T cell receptor beta chains came from one sample sequenced in a study of neurological immune-mediated disorders. TCRdb reanalysed the 5' RACE reads using MiXCR and keeps one entry per CDR3 protein. The top ten clones hold roughly 2% of a sample with some 55,000 distinct CDR3 sequences, roughly 8.4% of them seen once. Specified time point: longitudinal time-point 3. Specimen: PBMCs. The receptor source for this set is a woman aged 40 to 50 in good health.

This clonotype was counted ten times or more. J is TRBJ2-3 and V is TRBV6-4, with 8 bases fitting TRBD1. The CDR3 spans 14 residues. Per the germline V gene, CDR1 is MRHNA and CDR2 is SNTAGT. Unmatched junction bases numbered 6, after V lost 8 bases and J lost 2 bases. CDR3 coding DNA: TGTGCCAGCCAAGACAGGGGATACACAGATACGCAGTATTTT. Protein product: CASQDRGYTDTQYF.

This clonotype was seen ten or more times. The gene calls are TRBV5-1 and TRBJ1-1, with D possibly being TRBD1 (5 bases). CDR3 length equals 14 residues. The ends were cut back, 2 bases at V and 6 bases at J, with 14 bases in the middle. Germline loops: CDR1 SGHRS, CDR2 YFSETQ. CDR3 residues: CASSFDGSGAEAFF. The CDR3 DNA is TGCGCCAGCAGCTTCGACGGGTCGGGGGCTGAAGCTTTCTTT.

There are a few counts of this clonotype. V and J are TRBV29-1 and TRBJ2-1, with 7 bases lining up with TRBD1. Germline V lookup: CDR1 SQVTM, CDR2 ANQGSEA. V shed 6 bases and J 4 bases; nucleotides not matched to a gene: 9. The CDR3 length is 14 residues. CDR3 sequence reads: CSVEHRGGYNEQFF. The CDR3 nucleotides are TGCAGCGTGGAGCACAGGGGTGGATACAATGAGCAGTTCTTC.

This clonotype was detected many times. The chain combines TRBV6-5 with TRBJ1-5; D ambiguous. Trimming removed 6 bases from V and 5 bases from J, with 8 bases in between. CDR1 MNHEY and CDR2 SVGAGI come from the germline V gene. The CDR3 totals 12 residues. Here the CDR3 DNA reads TGTGCCAGCAGAGTGCGCTATCAGCCCCAGCATTTT. Its translation: CASRVRYQPQHF.

Turning to this clonotype: The germline gene is not matched at one end of the junction; a read error may be the cause. The chain carries TRBV20-1 and TRBJ2-3; D is unresolved. Germline loops: CDR1 DFQATT, CDR2 SNEGSKA (reference sequence). The CDR3 length is 13 residues. CDR3: CGAPYGITDTQYF. The CDR3 DNA sequence: TGCGGTGCTCCGTATGGCATAACAGATACGCAGTATTTT.

This clonotype was counted at least ten times. The genes are TRBV7-8 and TRBJ2-5, with 8 bases matching TRBD1. This CDR3 comprises 15 residues. Looked up from germline, CDR1 is SGHVS and CDR2 is FQNEAQ. Trimming took 5 bases from V and 3 from J; bases not matched to a gene: 8. CDR3: CASSPFPTGEETQYF. The CDR3 region has the DNA TGTGCCAGCAGCCCATTTCCGACAGGGGAAGAGACCCAGTACTTC.

This clonotype has at least ten counts. V gene TRBV18 combines with J gene TRBJ1-1; D remains unclear. Germline V gives CDR1 KGHSH, CDR2 LQKENI. The CDR3 spans 13 residues. Deletions cut 3 bases from V and 1 base from J, with 6 bases between. The CDR3 bases are TGTGCCAGCTCACCGCCGACGAACACTGAAGCTTTCTTT. It codes for CASSPPTNTEAFF.

This clonotype was counted at least ten times. The chain carries TRBV10-1 and TRBJ1-1; D is unclear. Per germline, CDR1 WNHNN and CDR2 SYGVQD (reference sequence). The CDR3 has 13 amino acids. Deletions cut 3 bases from V and 1 base from J, with 6 bases between. CDR3 sequence (DNA): TGCGCCAGCAGTGACGGGCAGAACACTGAAGCTTTCTTT. Amino acids: CASSDGQNTEAFF.

This clonotype was detected ten times or more. The chain employs TRBV27 and TRBJ2-5; TRBD1 aligns across 7 bases. This CDR3 spans 14 amino acids. J was trimmed by 6 bases and V by 5 bases; bases with no gene match: 9. CDR1 and CDR2 (germline): MNHEY, SMNVEV (reference sequence). The CDR3: CASSPRQGRKTQYF. The CDR3 DNA reads as TGTGCCAGCAGTCCTCGACAGGGTAGAAAGACCCAGTACTTC.